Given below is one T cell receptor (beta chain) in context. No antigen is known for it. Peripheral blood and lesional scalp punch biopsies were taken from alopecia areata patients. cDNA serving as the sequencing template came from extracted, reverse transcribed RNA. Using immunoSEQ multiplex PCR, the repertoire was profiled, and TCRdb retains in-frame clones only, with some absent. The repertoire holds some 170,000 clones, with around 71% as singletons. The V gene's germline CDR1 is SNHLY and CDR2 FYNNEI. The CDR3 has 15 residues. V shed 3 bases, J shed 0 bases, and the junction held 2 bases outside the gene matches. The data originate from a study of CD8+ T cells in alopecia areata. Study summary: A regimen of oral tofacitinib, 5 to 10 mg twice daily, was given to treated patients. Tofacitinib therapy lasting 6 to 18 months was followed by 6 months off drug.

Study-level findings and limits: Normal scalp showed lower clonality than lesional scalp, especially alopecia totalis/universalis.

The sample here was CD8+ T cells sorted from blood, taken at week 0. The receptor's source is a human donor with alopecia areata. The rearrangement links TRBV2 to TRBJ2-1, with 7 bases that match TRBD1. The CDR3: CASSDEGASYNEQFF. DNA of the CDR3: TGTGCCAGCAGTGATGAGGGGGCCTCCTACAATGAGCAGTTCTTC.